This TCR beta chain appears in the sequencing data of a study of cytomegalovirus exposure and HLA in healthy donors. The wider study: Caucasian-associated ancestry cluster membership applied to about four fifths of under 450 genotyped donors.

The PCR had 60 Vbeta and 13 Jbeta primers. Using immunoSEQ multiplex PCR, the repertoire was profiled, and TCRdb retains in-frame clones only, with some absent. This repertoire shows around 200,000 clones, 65% to 80% found once; its top ten account for 4.4%. Findings and caveats of the study: Most subjects had HLA-A and HLA-B alleles reportedly predicted accurately by TCR beta sequences. Later analysis suggested links between common viral pathogens and several top significant clusters.

As concerns this clone: What it binds is not known.

Trimming pared 4 bases from V and 0 bases from J, leaving 4 bases between. Germline CDR1 and CDR2: SGHAT and FQNNGV. The CDR3 totals 12 residues. The chain carries TRBV11-2 and TRBJ2-7, with D uncertain. The TCR originated in a woman under 40 in good health and CMV-seropositive. Sequenced material: PBMCs. CDR3 DNA: TGTGCCAGCAGCTCCTACTCCTACGAGCAGTACTTC. Translated: CASSSYSYEQYF.